A selection of T cell receptor beta chains follows, all from one sample in a study of cytomegalovirus exposure and HLA in healthy donors. The table came from immunoSEQ multiplex PCR; TCRdb's copy has only in-frame clones and leaves some out. The sample carries 150,000 to 200,000 clones, around 75% recorded once. Sequences were obtained from PBMCs. Receptors originate from a man younger than 30 in good health and CMV-seropositive. Both conserved end residues are part of each CDR3. The D gene is left open where the match is weak. Not all rows give a size; the values are once, few, many and, for expanded clones, a class.

clone_size	v_call	j_call	d_call	cdr3_aa	cdr3_nt
.	TRBV29-1	TRBJ1-2	.	CSVDSLVSGYGYTF	TGCAGCGTTGATAGTTTGGTTTCCGGGTATGGCTACACCTTC
once	TRBV19	TRBJ1-1	.	CASRAEGLLPEAFF	TGTGCCAGTAGGGCGGAGGGGCTCCTACCCGAAGCTTTCTTT
.	TRBV7-6	TRBJ1-3	TRBD1	CASSAVDRPGNTIYF	TGTGCCAGCAGCGCCGTGGACAGGCCTGGAAACACCATATATTTT
few	TRBV30	TRBJ2-5	TRBD2	CAWSTGLAGGGYQETQYF	TGTGCCTGGAGTACTGGACTAGCGGGAGGGGGGTACCAAGAGACCCAGTACTTC
.	TRBV18	TRBJ2-7	TRBD2	CASSPGTSGRYEQYF	TGTGCCAGCTCCCCAGGGACTAGCGGGAGGTACGAGCAGTACTTC
.	TRBV4-2	TRBJ1-4	TRBD1	CASSTRTGLKEKLFF	TGTGCCAGCAGCACCCGGACAGGGTTAAAGGAAAAACTGTTTTTT
few	TRBV30	TRBJ2-2	.	CAWSNRGVITGELFF	TGTGCCTGGAGTAATCGGGGAGTGATCACCGGGGAGCTGTTTTTT
.	TRBV7-9	TRBJ2-7	TRBD1	CASVLGTGGAVSYEQYF	TGTGCCAGCGTCCTCGGGACAGGGGGCGCAGTCTCCTACGAGCAGTACTTC
.	TRBV7-8	TRBJ2-7	.	CASSFIHYEQYF	TGTGCCAGCAGCTTCATCCACTACGAGCAGTACTTC
.	TRBV5-4	TRBJ2-7	.	CASSPTQMAATIYEQYF	TGTGCCAGCTCTCCCACCCAGATGGCAGCCACTATCTACGAGCAGTACTTC
.	TRBV28	TRBJ2-3	.	CASRTNTDTQYF	TGTGCCAGCAGAACAAACACAGATACGCAGTATTTT
once	TRBV28	TRBJ2-7	TRBD2	CASLAGQDEQYF	TGTGCCAGCCTAGCGGGGCAGGACGAGCAGTACTTC
.	TRBV27	TRBJ2-7	TRBD2	CASSSSPVAGSYEQYF	TGTGCCAGCAGTTCGTCTCCGGTAGCGGGCTCTTACGAGCAGTACTTC
few	TRBV4-1	TRBJ2-1	.	CASSQGLGRGGGGEQFF	TGCGCCAGCAGCCAAGGTTTAGGGAGAGGGGGTGGTGGTGAGCAGTTCTTC
.	TRBV29-1	TRBJ1-1	.	CSVEVLIGSTEAFF	TGCAGCGTTGAAGTTCTCATCGGGAGTACTGAAGCTTTCTTT
.	TRBV6-5	TRBJ2-3	.	CASSYSAIAGAPYF	TGTGCCAGCAGTTACTCGGCCATAGCTGGAGCTCCGTATTTT
.	TRBV18	TRBJ2-2	.	CASSSVPPGGTGELFF	TGTGCCAGCTCATCGGTTCCCCCCGGAGGCACCGGGGAGCTGTTTTTT
.	TRBV19	TRBJ2-7	TRBD2	CASSIGLAGGEYYEQYF	TGTGCCAGTAGTATCGGACTAGCGGGAGGGGAGTACTACGAGCAGTACTTC
.	TRBV19	TRBJ2-7	TRBD1	CASSIGQGAPDEQYF	TGTGCCAGTAGTATAGGGCAGGGGGCGCCGGACGAGCAGTACTTC
.	TRBV9	TRBJ2-5	TRBD1	CASSVGPGTGGARETQYF	TGTGCCAGCAGCGTAGGCCCCGGGACAGGGGGCGCGAGAGAGACCCAGTACTTC
.	TRBV6-1	TRBJ1-4	TRBD1	CASTARGNEKLFF	TGTGCCAGCACTGCCAGGGGGAATGAAAAACTGTTTTTT
few	TRBV28	TRBJ2-2	TRBD1	CASSLRQGALGELFF	TGTGCCAGCAGTTTGAGACAGGGGGCCCTGGGGGAGCTGTTTTTT
few	TRBV27	TRBJ2-2	.	CASSLSDTRGTGELFF	TGTGCCAGCAGTTTATCGGACACCCGAGGCACCGGGGAGCTGTTTTTT
.	TRBV28	TRBJ2-7	TRBD1	CASSSDRVSSYEQYF	TGTGCCAGCAGTTCTGACAGGGTTAGCTCCTACGAGCAGTACTTC
few	TRBV7-9	TRBJ2-1	.	CASSLWMSNRDNEQFF	TGTGCCAGCAGCTTATGGATGTCGAACAGGGATAATGAGCAGTTCTTC
few	TRBV9	TRBJ2-2	TRBD2	CASAGASGRTAGELFF	TGTGCCAGCGCCGGGGCAAGCGGGAGGACGGCCGGGGAGCTGTTTTTT
few	TRBV28	TRBJ2-7	TRBD1	CASSLRTGYYEQYF	TGTGCCAGCAGTTTGAGGACAGGGTATTACGAGCAGTACTTC
.	TRBV5-1	TRBJ1-2	TRBD1	CASSGRTGVRGYTF	TGCGCCAGCAGCGGAAGGACAGGGGTACGTGGCTACACCTTC
.	TRBV4-1	TRBJ2-7	.	CASSNTPSTTYSYEQYF	TGCGCCAGCAGCAACACGCCTAGCACGACATACTCCTACGAGCAGTACTTC